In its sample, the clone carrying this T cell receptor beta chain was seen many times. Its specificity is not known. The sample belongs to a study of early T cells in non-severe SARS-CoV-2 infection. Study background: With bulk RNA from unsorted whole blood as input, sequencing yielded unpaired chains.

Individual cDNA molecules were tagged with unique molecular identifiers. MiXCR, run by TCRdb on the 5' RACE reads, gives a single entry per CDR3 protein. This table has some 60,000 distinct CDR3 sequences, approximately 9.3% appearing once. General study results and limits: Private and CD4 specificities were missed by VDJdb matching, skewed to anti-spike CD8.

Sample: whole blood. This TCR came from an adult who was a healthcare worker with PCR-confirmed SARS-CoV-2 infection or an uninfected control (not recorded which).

The DNA for the CDR3 is TGTGCCAGCAGCGTGGACGCCACTAGCACAGATACGCAGTATTTT. This sequence encodes CASSVDATSTDTQYF. The chain links TRBV9 to TRBJ2-3; D is ambiguous. CDR1 is SGDLS and CDR2 is YYNGEE in the germline V gene. Trimming removed 2 bases at V and 0 bases at J, with 10 bases between. The CDR3 totals 15 residues.